The next 20 T cell receptor beta chains were all read from a single sample in a study of Graves' ophthalmopathy and Graves' hyperthyroidism. As the template, RNA transcripts were used to amplify TCR beta CDR3 regions. The library came from an HTBI-primed first-round RT-PCR and a second-round multiplex PCR. Each CDR3 protein gets one entry after TCRdb re-called the multiplex PCR reads with MiXCR. This sample has about 620,000 distinct CDR3 sequences, with 22% found just once. Specimen: peripheral blood. These receptor sequences come from a woman aged 18-29 years with stable Graves' hyperthyroidism. Some clones in this sample may be carry-over from other donors' samples.

The table lists this clonotype with many counts. The rearrangement links TRBV12-3 or TRBV12-4 to TRBJ1-2; D remains unclear. The CDR3 is 13 residues long. The V gene lost 4 bases and the J gene lost 4 bases, with 10 bases spanning the gap. CDR3 nucleotide sequence: TGTGCCAGCAGTTCCAGAGGTTCCTATGGCTACACCTTC. Residues: CASSSRGSYGYTF.

In this sample, this clonotype turned up many times. The chain combines TRBV20-1 with TRBJ1-1; D is unresolved. CDR1 and CDR2 (germline): DFQATT, SNEGSKA (reference sequence). V was shortened by 0 bases and J by 3 bases, with 2 bases between the two germline ends. This CDR3 is built from 11 residues. The CDR3 is CSAREYTEAFF. The CDR3 nucleotides are TGCAGTGCTAGAGAGTACACTGAAGCTTTCTTT.

The rearrangement links TRBV2 to TRBJ1-1; 7 bases are shared with TRBD1. In germline, CDR1 is SNHLY, CDR2 FYNNEI. V lost 0 bases and J lost 3; bases outside the gene matches: 10. The length of the CDR3 is 17 residues. The CDR3 bases are TGTGCCAGCAGTGAAGCGCTTCTAGGAGGGGGCCACACTGAAGCTTTCTTT. Translated, it gives CASSEALLGGGHTEAFF.

This clonotype appeared many times. One junction end disagrees with the germline gene, perhaps due to a read error. The gene calls are TRBV7-2 and TRBJ2-4; weak D call: TRBD2 (6 bases). The CDR3 loop spans 15 amino acids. CDR1 SGHTA and CDR2 FQGNSA come from the germline V gene. The CDR3 region is CASSLEGTGENIKYF. The CDR3 coding sequence is TGTGCCAGCAGCTTAGAGGGGACGGGGGAAAACATTAAGTACTTC.

This clonotype was seen repeatedly, ten times or more. CDR3 DNA sequence: TGTGCCAGCAGTTTATACCGTTCCAGCAACACTGAAGCTTTCTTT. Its translation is CASSLYRSSNTEAFF. V usage is TRBV12-3 or TRBV12-4 and J usage is TRBJ1-1; D is uncertain. Trimming took 2 bases from V and 2 from J, leaving 12 bases between them. The CDR3 has 15 residues.

V is TRBV20-1 and J is TRBJ1-1; TRBD1 is a possible D gene (5 bases). Germline values: CDR1 DFQATT, CDR2 SNEGSKA (reference sequence). V gave up 4 bases and J gave up 0 bases, with 15 bases separating them. The CDR3 has 15 residues. DNA for the CDR3: TGCAGTGCTACCCCGCCCGACAGATTGAACACTGAAGCTTTCTTT. Amino acid sequence: CSATPPDRLNTEAFF.

The rearrangement links TRBV25-1 to TRBJ2-4; possibly TRBD1 for D (6 bases). The CDR3 runs 15 residues. Looked up from germline, CDR1 is MGHDK and CDR2 is SYGVNS. The germline V and J ends were trimmed by 0 bases and 4 bases, with 10 bases remaining between them. CDR3 sequence: CASSEYGTQKNIQYF. In DNA form, the CDR3 reads TGTGCCAGCAGTGAATATGGGACACAAAAAAACATTCAGTACTTC.

This clonotype was counted ten times or more. The CDR3 DNA is TGTGCCAGCAGTCAACGGGACAGGGGCCGCACTGAAGCTTTCTTT. This translates into CASSQRDRGRTEAFF. This rearrangement joins TRBV6-1 to TRBJ1-1; 10 bases align to TRBD1. The CDR3 is 15 amino acids. Germline assignment: CDR1 MNHNS and CDR2 SASEGT. V dropped 5 bases and J dropped 4; count of bases not matched to a gene: 7.

This chain links TRBV2 with TRBJ1-1; 10 bases fit TRBD1. This CDR3 comprises 15 residues. Germline V CDR1 and CDR2: SNHLY, FYNNEI. V lost 6 bases and J lost 10; bases outside the gene matches: 14. CDR3 nucleotide sequence: TGTGCCAGCAGGGCTATCCTCGACAGGGGGCGAGGAGCTTTCTTT. It encodes CASRAILDRGRGAFF.

This clonotype was recorded at least ten times. The chain has TRBV6-5 and TRBJ1-3; D unclear. V gave up 2 bases and J gave up 0 bases, with 14 bases separating them. The CDR3 runs 17 residues. Germline V gene data show CDR1 as MNHEY and CDR2 as SVGAGI. Here the CDR3 DNA reads TGTGCCAGCAGTTACGCTATCCCTACCTCCTCTGGAAACACCATATATTTT. This translates into CASSYAIPTSSGNTIYF.

This clonotype came up a few times. This sequence may be a read error, since a much larger clone differs from it by one base. This chain links TRBV29-1 with TRBJ1-1, with 7 bases identical to TRBD1. The CDR3 has 14 amino acids. Germline V gene sequence: CDR1 SQVTM, CDR2 ANQGSEA. The CDR3, as DNA: TGCAGCGTTGTAGCAGGGGGGGTGAACACTGAAGCTTGCTTT. Translated, it gives CSVVAGGVNTEACF.

In this sample, this clonotype turned up many times. V and J are TRBV14 and TRBJ1-2; weak D call: TRBD1 (6 bases). This CDR3 has 13 amino acids. The V end was cut by 2 bases, the J end by 7 bases, with 11 bases between. Germline V gives CDR1 SGHDN, CDR2 FVKESK. The CDR3 here is CASSQQQGVGYTF. In nucleotides, the CDR3 is TGTGCCAGCAGCCAACAACAGGGAGTTGGCTACACCTTC.

This clonotype was counted many times. This chain uses TRBV20-1 with TRBJ1-2; a weak D match, TRBD1 (6 bases). The CDR3 length is 13 residues. V lost 6 bases and J 5 bases, leaving 16 bases between the germline ends. Germline loops: CDR1 DFQATT, CDR2 SNEGSKA (reference sequence). The CDR3 DNA follows: TGCAGTGCCCCCTCCAGGGGCAAGTATGGCTACACCTTC. This gives the protein CSAPSRGKYGYTF.

Many counts were recorded for this clonotype. The chain recombines TRBV12-3 or TRBV12-4 with TRBJ1-1; maybe TRBD1 (5 bases). Trimming removed 3 bases at V and 2 bases at J, with 10 bases between. This CDR3 has 14 amino acids. The CDR3 DNA follows: TGTGCCAGCAGTTTCCCGGACATTAACACTGAAGCTTTCTTT. Translated: CASSFPDINTEAFF.

This clonotype was counted between two and nine times. The J gene is TRBJ2-7, the V gene TRBV11-2; 7 nucleotides line up with TRBD2. V lost 3 bases and J lost 2; bases outside the gene matches: 10. There are 16 residues in the CDR3. Germline CDR1 is SGHAT and CDR2 is FQNNGV. CDR3 amino acids: CASSLGVAGVTYEQYF. For the CDR3, the DNA is TGTGCCAGCAGCTTGGGAGTAGCGGGTGTCACCTACGAGCAGTACTTC.

There are a few counts of this clonotype. The chain uses TRBV12-3 or TRBV12-4 and TRBJ1-1; D may be TRBD1 (6 bases). The V end lost 6 bases, the J end lost 4 bases, and 15 bases lay between the germline ends. The CDR3 covers 14 residues. The CDR3 protein is CASRRGEGGTEAFF. CDR3 bases: TGTGCCAGCAGGAGGGGGGAGGGTGGCACTGAAGCTTTCTTT.

This clonotype was recorded at least ten times. The chain has TRBV20-1 and TRBJ2-7; D is unclear. Germline V CDR1 and CDR2: DFQATT, SNEGSKA (reference sequence). Trimming removed 3 bases at V and 1 base at J, with 13 bases between. The CDR3 loop spans 14 amino acids. The CDR3 nucleotides read TGCAGTGCTAGCTCGGCTGCCGATTCCTACGAGCAGTACTTC. Amino acids: CSASSAADSYEQYF.

V is TRBV3-1 and J is TRBJ1-2, with D possibly being TRBD1 (6 bases). Germline V gene data show CDR1 as LGHDT and CDR2 as YNNKEL (reference sequence). V shed 2 bases and J shed 8 bases, with 18 bases lying between them. The CDR3 loop spans 15 amino acids. This chain's CDR3 is CASSQSAGVRGGYTF. The DNA of the CDR3 is TGTGCCAGCAGCCAATCGGCAGGGGTGCGGGGGGGCTACACCTTC.

The count of this clonotype is one. The chain carries TRBV5-1 and TRBJ1-2, with D tentatively TRBD1 (6 bases). CDR1 SGHRS and CDR2 YFSETQ come from the germline V gene. The CDR3 loop spans 15 amino acids. V dropped 0 bases and J dropped 4 bases, with 13 bases sitting between them. The CDR3 bases are TGCGCCAGCAGCTTGGACGGGGGGCTTGCCTATGGCTACACCTTC. Its translation is CASSLDGGLAYGYTF.

Turning to this clonotype: With a much larger clone just one base away, this may be a read error. This chain uses TRBV6-1 with TRBJ2-7; D not resolved. The CDR3 runs 14 residues. CDR1 and CDR2 (germline): MNHNS, SASEGT. CDR3 nucleotide sequence: TGTGCCAGCAATCCAAACACGGGCCCCTACGAGCAGTGCTTC. It encodes CASNPNTGPYEQCF.